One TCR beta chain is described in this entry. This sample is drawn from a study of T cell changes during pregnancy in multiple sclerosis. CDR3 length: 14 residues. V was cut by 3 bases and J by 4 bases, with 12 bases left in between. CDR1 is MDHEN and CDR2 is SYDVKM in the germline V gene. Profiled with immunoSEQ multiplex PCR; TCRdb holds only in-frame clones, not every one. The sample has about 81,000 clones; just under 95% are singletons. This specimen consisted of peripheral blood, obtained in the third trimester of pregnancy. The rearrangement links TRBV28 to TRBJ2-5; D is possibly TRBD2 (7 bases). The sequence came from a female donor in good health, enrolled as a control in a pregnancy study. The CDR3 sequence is CASSLGGRPETQYF. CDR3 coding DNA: TGTGCCAGCAGTTTGGGGGGGCGGCCAGAGACCCAGTACTTC.